This TCR beta chain was recovered during a study of CD8+ T cells in alopecia areata listed by TCRdb under 2018. Notes on the research overall: Treated patients were enrolled in an open-label pilot trial of oral tofacitinib at 5 to 10 mg twice daily for moderate-to-severe alopecia areata. Tofacitinib was given for 6 to 18 months, followed by 6 months of follow-up off drug to assess delayed response and recurrence. The RNA source kit depended on sample type: the PAXgene miRNA kit for fixed scalp, the miRNeasy kit for PBMCs, and the RNeasy kit for mouse skin. In humans, TCRbeta sequencing was performed on scalp tissue and on sorted CD4+ and CD8+ peripheral blood T cells from healthy controls and from patients with patchy or totalis/universalis alopecia areata. TCRbeta CDR3 regions were amplified by immunoSEQ multiplex PCR using 35 Vbeta forward and 13 Jbeta reverse primers. The study used high-throughput TCRbeta sequencing to examine T cell clonal expansion in alopecia areata, in both the C3H/HeJ mouse model and human patients. In treated patients, disease severity was measured using the SALT score, which gives the percentage of scalp surface area affected. Patients on tofacitinib were biopsied at baseline and after 4 and 24 weeks of treatment, and several of the patients also had a later scalp biopsy. Clonality in the scalp was compared among normal scalp (n=4), patchy alopecia areata scalp (n=8), and alopecia totalis/universalis scalp (n=8).

Library prep was done by the immunoSEQ multiplex PCR assay. For TCR sequencing, RNA was extracted from every sample and reverse transcribed into cDNA to serve as template. SuperScript III was used to make first-strand cDNA, primed with a 2:1 mix of oligo-dT and random hexamers. A synthetic immune receptor repertoire was used to assess amplification bias, and residual bias was removed computationally. In the authors' own workflow: Raw reads were preprocessed for error removal, and CDR3 was defined according to IMGT conventions as running from the conserved cysteine to phenylalanine. Clonality was calculated as 1 minus Shannon entropy normalized by log2 of the number of productive unique TCRs. Whether scalp clones were CD4 or CD8 was inferred by matching scalp TCRbeta sequences against CD4 and CD8 repertoires sorted from blood. TCRdb obtained this table from immuneACCESS and retained in-frame rearrangements with V and J assigned. These tables miss some clones; where compared with another copy, unresolved V genes account for less than half of the shortfall, and the remainder is unexplained. V and J calls and clone size are copied from that table; D and trimming were computed from the DNA. The sample yields some 130,000 clones; about 56% were counted once. The ten most abundant clones make up 15% of the sample.

Sequences SEHNR (CDR1) and FQNEAQ (CDR2) are obtained from the germline V gene (reference sequence). Including the terminal cysteine and phenylalanine, the CDR3 comprises 16 residues. Only CDR3 DNA is held: 48 bases, read in frame from base 1. Germline trimming amounts to 6 bases on V and 9 bases on J, with 15 as the count of junction bases outside the gene matches. Results the study describes overall, beyond this receptor: Scalp TCR repertoire analysis is complicated because resident alphabeta T cells in normal human skin are also sequenced, whereas mouse skin is dominated by gammadelta T cells. Lesional scalp, especially in alopecia totalis/universalis, showed higher clonality and more expanded CD8+ clones than normal scalp, suggesting antigenic drive. Scalp clonality and the number of expanded CD8+ clones among the top 100 scalp clones were significantly decreased by tofacitinib. During tofacitinib treatment, many expanded lesional clones stuck around in both scalp and blood, and this persistence may partly explain why relapse happens after treatment is stopped. Because the treated cohort was small and included a single nonresponder, larger studies are needed to assess links between baseline CD8+ expansion and response. Shared TCR sequences between patients were less evident than in mice, which may be partly attributable to HLA diversity in the patient population.

Interpreted using the paper, the time point label stands for: four to five weeks on oral tofacitinib. The sample's treatment or condition label, in plain terms: oral pan-JAK inhibitor, 5-10 mg twice daily. Lesional scalp punch biopsies and peripheral blood were obtained from alopecia areata patients. PBMCs were isolated by density centrifugation and stained for CD3, CD4 and CD8, and CD4+ and CD8+ T cells were sorted on a FACSAria. This clone was counted only a few times. Its specific antigen is unknown. Nothing much larger sits one base from this clone, and base qualities are not available. Rearrangement joined TRBV7-9 to TRBJ2-1, and TRBD2 aligns with 9 junction nucleotides. This specimen consisted of CD8+ T cells sorted from blood, obtained at week 4, from a patient treated with tofacitinib. The clonotype originates from a human donor with alopecia areata. The DNA sequence is as follows: TGTGCCAGCAGGGCCCGCGGCGGGGGGGCCGGGGCTGAGCAGTTCTTC. This translates into CASRARGGGAGAEQFF.